The 15 T cell receptor beta chains below come from one sample, sequenced in a study of blood T cell repertoires in COVID-19. The protocol was immunoSEQ multiplex PCR, while the TCRdb copy is restricted to in-frame clones and leaves out a portion. The sample yields more than 85,000 clones, more than 65% seen once. Sequenced input: peripheral blood. All receptors come from a woman older than 75 with active or convalescent COVID-19.

This clone was counted only a few times. The chain recombines TRBV6-2 or TRBV6-3 with TRBJ1-5; 9 bases agree with TRBD1. The germline V gene encodes CDR1 MNHEY and CDR2 SVGEGT. The J segment lost 7 bases and the V segment lost 5 bases, leaving 9 bases of the junction unmatched. The CDR3 contains 15 residues. The CDR3 sequence: CASSAPGQGRQPQHF. DNA for the CDR3: TGTGCCAGCAGTGCTCCGGGACAGGGCCGCCAGCCCCAGCATTTT.

This chain connects TRBV5-1 to TRBJ2-7; possibly TRBD1 for D (6 bases). Germline loops: CDR1 SGHRS, CDR2 YFSETQ. This CDR3 region has 12 residues. V lost 7 bases to trimming and J lost 6 bases, with 14 bases between them. CDR3 DNA sequence: TGCGCCAGCCACGCAGGGGCCCGCGAGCAGTACTTC. This sequence encodes CASHAGAREQYF. The whole variable domain, remainder taken from reference TRBV5-1 and TRBJ2-7, is KAGVTQTPRYLIKTRGQQVTLSCSPISGHRSVSWYQQTPGQGLQFLFEYFSETQRNKGNFPGRFSGRQFSNSRSEMNVSTLELGDSALYLCASHAGAREQYFGPGTRLTVT.

This clone was counted only a few times. The rearrangement joins TRBV10-3 to TRBJ2-6, with TRBD1 matching over 11 bases. The trim removed 2 bases at V and 4 bases at J, leaving 4 bases unmatched. From germline, CDR1 is ENHRY and CDR2 SYGVKD. CDR3 length: 17 amino acids. CDR3 loop: CAISERGQGDGANVLTF. Here the CDR3 DNA reads TGTGCCATCAGTGAGAGGGGACAGGGGGACGGGGCCAACGTCCTGACTTTC.

The J gene is TRBJ2-5, the V gene TRBV9; 11 bases fit TRBD2. The germline V gene encodes CDR1 SGDLS and CDR2 YYNGEE. J was trimmed by 3 bases and V by 4 bases; bases with no gene match: 8. The CDR3 contains 16 residues. The CDR3 bases are TGTGCCAGCAGCCCCCCTCCGGGACTAGCGGAAGAGACCCAGTACTTC. It is translated as CASSPPPGLAEETQYF.

The chain couples TRBV20-1 to TRBJ2-5; no firm D call. CDR3 length: 11 amino acids. V was trimmed by 8 bases and J by 0 bases, leaving 7 bases between them. Germline CDR1 is DFQATT and CDR2 is SNEGSKA (reference sequence). The chain's CDR3 is CSRGYQETQYF. CDR3 DNA sequence: TGCAGTCGAGGTTACCAAGAGACCCAGTACTTC.

This clone was observed a single time. The V and J genes are TRBV5-5 and TRBJ2-1; tentatively, D is TRBD1 (5 bases). Trimming shortened V by 0 bases and J by 8 bases, and 15 bases separated the two germline ends. CDR3 length: 15 residues. The germline gives CDR1 SGHKS, CDR2 YYEKEE (reference sequence). Written as DNA, the CDR3 is TGTGCCAGCAGCTTGGTAGCTCTGGGGCCCGATGAGCAGTTCTTC. As protein: CASSLVALGPDEQFF.

The chain employs TRBV2 and TRBJ2-2; the match to TRBD2 covers 10 bases. The CDR3 is made up of 19 amino acids. Trimming took 4 bases from V and 1 from J; bases not matched to a gene: 12. Germline assignment: CDR1 SNHLY and CDR2 FYNNEI. The CDR3 reads CASSGIAGGRWGNTGELFF. DNA of the CDR3: TGTGCCAGCAGTGGAATAGCGGGAGGACGTTGGGGGAACACCGGGGAGCTGTTTTTT.

This rearrangement joins TRBV10-3 to TRBJ1-1; the D gene is possibly TRBD1 (5 bases). This CDR3 comprises 14 residues. Trimming pared 3 bases from V and 1 base from J, leaving 9 bases between. Germline loops: CDR1 ENHRY, CDR2 SYGVKD. DNA of the CDR3: TGTGCCATCAGTGATCTCAGGGAGAACACTGAAGCTTTCTTT. This encodes CAISDLRENTEAFF.

The rearrangement links TRBV7-2 to TRBJ1-1; the D is unclear. The ends were cut back, 6 bases at V and 0 bases at J, with 11 bases in the middle. CDR3 size: 14 residues. The germline gives CDR1 SGHTA, CDR2 FQGNSA. CDR3 loop: CASRAPGMNTEAFF. The CDR3 bases are TGTGCCAGCAGGGCCCCCGGGATGAACACTGAAGCTTTCTTT.

This clone was seen a few times. This chain connects TRBV7-3 to TRBJ1-6; no definite D call. Trimming removed 6 bases from V and 6 bases from J, with 12 bases in between. This CDR3 has 14 residues. Germline assignment: CDR1 SGHTA and CDR2 FQGTGA. For the CDR3, the DNA is TGTGCCAGCAGTACCACGGGGTTTAATTCACCCCTCCACTTT. As protein: CASSTTGFNSPLHF.

The J gene is TRBJ2-7, the V gene TRBV3-1 (or the pseudogene TRBV3-2), with a tentative D call TRBD2 (6 bases). CDR1 and CDR2 from the germline V gene are LGHDT and YNNKEL (reference sequence). There are 15 residues in the CDR3. V was shortened by 4 bases and J by 5 bases, with 18 bases between the two germline ends. CDR3 loop: CASSPVAGSVDEQYF. The CDR3, as DNA: TGTGCCAGCAGCCCGGTGGCGGGGTCCGTTGACGAGCAGTACTTC.

This chain links TRBV6-5 with TRBJ1-2; no definite D call. V was clipped by 4 bases and J by 7 bases, with 19 bases between them. Per germline, CDR1 MNHEY and CDR2 SVGAGI. The CDR3 extends over 15 amino acids. The CDR3 DNA reads TGTGCCAGCAGTTCTCGGAAAGAGGGAAACGGTGGCTACACCTTC. It is translated as CASSSRKEGNGGYTF.

A few counts support this clone. J is TRBJ1-3 and V is TRBV27; 9 bases map to TRBD1. The CDR3 contains 17 residues. Germline V CDR1 and CDR2: MNHEY, SMNVEV (reference sequence). With V trimmed by 4 bases and J by 4 bases, 11 bases remained unmatched. CDR3 bases: TGTGCCAGCAGTTCTTTTACCGGGACAGGGAAGGGAAACACCATATATTTT. Amino acids: CASSSFTGTGKGNTIYF.

In this sample, this clone turned up many times. Other DNA sequences in this specimen translate into the identical CDR3. CDR3 protein: CATGQASSYNSPLHF. Here the CDR3 DNA reads TGTGCCACAGGACAGGCGAGCTCCTATAATTCACCCCTCCACTTT. V usage is TRBV28 and J usage is TRBJ1-6; 7 positions match TRBD1. V gave up 10 bases and J gave up 0 bases; unmatched junction bases: 6. CDR1 MDHEN and CDR2 SYDVKM come from the germline V gene. The CDR3 sequence is 15 residues long.

V and J are TRBV5-1 and TRBJ2-7; 10 bases fit TRBD1. The CDR3 consists of 13 residues. Trimming removed 4 bases from V and 6 bases from J; junction bases left unmatched: 4. The germline V gene has CDR1 SGHRS and CDR2 YFSETQ. CDR3 bases: TGCGCCAGCAGCCGGGACAGGGGAGGCGAGCAGTACTTC. Its protein product is CASSRDRGGEQYF.